This TCR beta chain was sequenced in a study of T cell responses to AZD1222 COVID-19 vaccine. Whole-study findings and limits: Repertoires in all cases were sampled only once the peak T cell response had passed. Spike-specific TCR breadth and depth went up after people got two AZD1222 doses. Possibly, clonal diversity was underestimated; donors were largely white British and included more females.

Generated by immunoSEQ multiplex PCR, the TCRdb table keeps only in-frame clones and is missing some. The table lists about 200,000 clones, roughly nine tenths of them singletons. Note on this clone: Its antigen is unidentified.

The germline V and J ends were trimmed by 8 bases and 15 bases, with 14 bases remaining between them. The CDR3 covers 10 residues. The receptor's source is an adult who received the MenACWY meningococcal vaccine as a control. Source: peripheral blood, taken 28 days after the second dose of the MenACWY control vaccine. The chain employs TRBV23-1 and TRBJ1-3; D ambiguous. TRBV23-1 counts as an open reading frame of uncertain function. CDR3 region: CASARRCRYF. CDR3 DNA: TGCGCCAGCGCCCGGCGGTGTCGATATTTT.